This is a list of T cell receptor beta chains from one sample in a study of T-cell memory formation after mild COVID-19. TCRdb passed the 5' RACE reads through MiXCR, listing each CDR3 protein once. The sample yields just under 550,000 distinct CDR3 sequences, about 20% seen once. Sequencing was done on a sample of PBMCs or a T cell subset sorted from them (not recorded which). The receptors originated from an adult woman who had mild COVID-19 (a few samples of this study predate the infection). Cell type and time point are not known. CDR3s include the opening cysteine and the closing phenylalanine or tryptophan. A D gene is named only where the DNA matches it firmly. For some rows the clone size is stated as once, few or many, or as a class when expanded; others skip it.

J gene,clone size,D gene,V gene,CDR3 DNA,CDR3 protein
TRBJ1-1,NA,NA,TRBV5-5,TGTGCCAGCAGCTTGTTCGGGGGAAGACGTGAAGCTTTCTTT,CASSLFGGRREAFF
TRBJ1-3,once,NA,TRBV6-2/TRBV6-3,TGTGCCAGCAGTCAGATGTCGGGAAACACCATATATTTT,CASSQMSGNTIYF
TRBJ2-1,NA,NA,TRBV9,TGTGCCAGCAGCGTAGGGGGCAGTTCGAATGAGCAGTTCTTC,CASSVGGSSNEQFF
TRBJ2-1,few,TRBD2,TRBV7-9,TGTGCCAGCAGCAGAGAGACTAGCGGGAGGCCCGCGAGCTCCTACAATGAGCAGTTCTTC,CASSRETSGRPASSYNEQFF
TRBJ2-7,many,TRBD1,TRBV7-9,TGTGCCAGCAGCCCTCCGACAGGGGTCTTCTCCTACGAGCAGTACTTC,CASSPPTGVFSYEQYF
TRBJ2-1,NA,TRBD1,TRBV4-1,TGCGCCAGCAGCCTGCAACGGACAGGGGGGAATGAGCAGTTCTTC,CASSLQRTGGNEQFF
TRBJ1-2,NA,NA,TRBV12-3/TRBV12-4,TGTGCCAGCAGTAGACAGTCCGGCTACACCTTC,CASSRQSGYTF
TRBJ2-3,many,NA,TRBV4-3,TGCGCCAGCAGCCAAGATGGGACGGGAGTGGGAGATACGCAGTATTTT,CASSQDGTGVGDTQYF
TRBJ2-3,NA,TRBD2,TRBV9,TGTGCCAGCAGCGTAGATGCGGGAGGGCCGACAGATACGCAGTATTTT,CASSVDAGGPTDTQYF
TRBJ2-2,NA,NA,TRBV7-2,TGTGCCAGCAGCGCGATCCAAAAGAGAGGGGCGGGCGGGGAGCTGTTTTTT,CASSAIQKRGAGGELFF
TRBJ1-2,few,TRBD1,TRBV7-3,TGTGCCAGCAGCACGGGACAGGGAACCTACACCTTC,CASSTGQGTYTF
TRBJ2-3,NA,TRBD2,TRBV5-1,TGCGCCAGCAGCCAGGGCGGGGGTCAGTCTGGCACAGATACGCAGTATTTT,CASSQGGGQSGTDTQYF
TRBJ1-1,NA,TRBD1,TRBV4-3,TGCGCCAGCAGACGAGGACAGGTCAACACTGAAGCTTTCTTT,CASRRGQVNTEAFF
TRBJ1-1,NA,TRBD1,TRBV6-5,TGTGCCAGCAGTTACTCTCCAGGGGGAAACACTGAAGCTTTCTTT,CASSYSPGGNTEAFF
TRBJ2-7,many,TRBD2,TRBV5-5,TGTGCCAGCAGCTTTCTCGGGGGGGATTCCTACGAGCAGTACTTC,CASSFLGGDSYEQYF
TRBJ1-5,NA,NA,TRBV27,TGTGCCAGCGGAAAGGGGGTTCAGCCCCAGCATTTT,CASGKGVQPQHF
TRBJ2-7,NA,NA,TRBV20-1,TGCAGTGCTAGGGAGACAGCGAGCCCCTACGAGCAGTACTTC,CSARETASPYEQYF
TRBJ2-1,NA,TRBD2,TRBV7-2,TGTGCCAGAAGCTTGAGCGGGATTGAGCAGTTCTTC,CARSLSGIEQFF
TRBJ2-1,NA,NA,TRBV2,TGTGCCAGCAGTGATGAGGGCGGGGCCTACAATGAGCAGTTCTTC,CASSDEGGAYNEQFF
TRBJ2-2,NA,NA,TRBV6-1,TGTGCCAGCAGTGAAGAGGCCCAGGGTACCACCGGGGAGCTGTTTTTT,CASSEEAQGTTGELFF
TRBJ1-1,few,NA,TRBV30,TGTGCCTGGAGTGCATCTCGAGTGGGGTTGCACACTGAAGCTTTCTTT,CAWSASRVGLHTEAFF
TRBJ1-2,NA,NA,TRBV5-4,TGTGCCAGCAGCTTGGGATACTATGGCTACACCTTC,CASSLGYYGYTF
TRBJ1-2,NA,NA,TRBV3-1,TGTGCCAGCAGCCACCACGGGAACTATGGCTACACCTTC,CASSHHGNYGYTF
TRBJ1-4,NA,NA,TRBV6-5,TGTGCCAGCAGTCTGGGGGGCTCCAGCAGTGAAAAACTGTTTTTT,CASSLGGSSSEKLFF
TRBJ2-7,NA,NA,TRBV25-1,TGTGCCAGCATGCAGGGTCCCAAGCAGTACTTC,CASMQGPKQYF
TRBJ2-5,NA,NA,TRBV3-1,TGTGCCAGCAGCCAAGTGGGTGAGGGCCAAGAGACCCAGTACTTC,CASSQVGEGQETQYF
TRBJ2-7,few,TRBD2,TRBV2,TGTGCCAGCAGAGTCCCTGAGGGACTAGTTCAGTACTTC,CASRVPEGLVQYF
TRBJ2-7,many,NA,TRBV5-1,TGCGCCAGCAGCTTGGGGGGGACCTACGAGCAGTACTTC,CASSLGGTYEQYF
TRBJ2-5,NA,NA,TRBV5-6,TGTGCCAGCAGCTTACGGGGACCGCGAGAGACCCAGTACTTC,CASSLRGPRETQYF
TRBJ2-7,few,TRBD2,TRBV20-1,TGCAGTGCTAGGCCTCCGGGACTACAGCTCTACGAGCAGTACTTC,CSARPPGLQLYEQYF